The 14 T cell receptor beta chains below were found in one sample sequenced in a study of blood T cell repertoires in COVID-19. Clones were sequenced by immunoSEQ multiplex PCR, and TCRdb holds only the in-frame ones, with some missing. The sample yields roughly 400,000 clones, over 75% seen once. Source material: peripheral blood. All receptors derive from a woman in her sixties with COVID-19, enrolled during active disease.

Written as DNA, the CDR3 is TGCGCCAGCAGCTTCGGGACAGGGGTTCTCAATGAGCAGTTCTTC. Translating gives CASSFGTGVLNEQFF. The chain is built from TRBV5-1 and TRBJ2-1; 10 nucleotides line up with TRBD1. The length of the CDR3 is 15 residues. From germline, CDR1 is SGHRS and CDR2 YFSETQ. Trimming took 2 bases from V and 6 from J; bases not matched to a gene: 5.

The CDR3 nucleotides read TGCGCCAGCAGCTTGCCCCTGGTGGAGTTCCACGAGCAGTACTTC. This gives the protein CASSLPLVEFHEQYF. The rearrangement links TRBV5-1 to TRBJ2-7; D not certain. Per the germline V gene, CDR1 is SGHRS and CDR2 is YFSETQ. Trimming removed 1 base at V and 5 bases at J, with 16 bases between. CDR3 length equals 15 residues.

The chain employs TRBV24-1 and TRBJ2-1, with 7 nucleotides matching TRBD2. With V trimmed by 3 bases and J by 7 bases, 8 bases remained unmatched. This CDR3 has 15 residues. The germline V gene encodes CDR1 KGHDR and CDR2 SFDVKD. In DNA form, the CDR3 reads TGTGCCACCAGTGATCGGCTAGCGGATTGGAATGAGCAGTTCTTC. Protein sequence: CATSDRLADWNEQFF.

The CDR3, as DNA: TGTGCCAGTAGTATCGGAGGGACTAGCACAGATACGCAGTATTTT. It specifies CASSIGGTSTDTQYF. The chain carries TRBV19 and TRBJ2-3, with D perhaps TRBD2 (6 bases). The CDR3 loop spans 15 amino acids. Germline lookup yields CDR1 LNHDA and CDR2 SQIVND (reference sequence). Trimming cost V 3 bases and J 0 bases, with 10 bases left between them.

This rearrangement joins TRBV20-1 to TRBJ1-3; unclear D gene. Trimming removed 7 bases at V and 4 bases at J, with 8 bases between. The CDR3 is 11 amino acids. Germline CDR1 DFQATT, CDR2 SNEGSKA (reference sequence). CDR3 protein: CSVRVGNTIYF. In DNA form, the CDR3 reads TGCAGTGTGAGGGTGGGAAACACCATATATTTT.

The chain uses TRBV28 and TRBJ1-2, with D perhaps matching TRBD1 (6 bases). The CDR3 has 13 residues. Germline-derived CDR1 and CDR2 are MDHEN and SYDVKM. Trimming took off 2 bases at V and 7 bases at J, with 11 bases between the two ends. CDR3 protein: CASSLPPGVGYTF. The CDR3 DNA is TGTGCCAGCAGTTTACCCCCAGGGGTTGGCTACACCTTC.

The chain combines TRBV29-1 with TRBJ1-1; D might be TRBD1 (6 bases). This CDR3 comprises 14 residues. The V end lost 4 bases, the J end lost 5 bases, and 17 bases lay between the germline ends. The germline CDR1 and CDR2 sequences are SQVTM and ANQGSEA. This CDR3 reads CSVGGRGFGTEAFF. The CDR3 coding sequence is TGCAGCGTTGGTGGCAGGGGATTTGGTACTGAAGCTTTCTTT.

This clone has only a few counts. This chain connects TRBV4-1 to TRBJ2-2; D might be TRBD1 (5 bases). This CDR3 region has 16 residues. Trimming pared 1 base from V and 7 bases from J, leaving 16 bases between. The germline V gene encodes CDR1 MGHRA and CDR2 YSYEKL. In nucleotides, the CDR3 is TGCGCCAGCAGCCAAGTTGAAGGGGTATGGGTCGGGGAGCTGTTTTTT. As protein: CASSQVEGVWVGELFF.

The V gene is TRBV15, the J gene TRBJ1-4; 9 positions agree with TRBD1. CDR3 size: 15 residues. Germline CDR1 LNHNV, CDR2 YYDKDF (reference sequence). V lost 2 bases, J lost 6 bases, and 4 bases stayed unmatched. DNA for the CDR3: TGTGCCACCAGCAGACCAGACAGGGGGGATGAAAAACTGTTTTTT. It encodes CATSRPDRGDEKLFF. Filled out from reference TRBV15 and TRBJ1-4, the complete variable domain reads DAMVIQNPRYQVTQFGKPVTLSCSQTLNHNVMYWYQQKSSQAPKLLFHYYDKDFNNEADTPDNFQSRRPNTSFCFLDIRSPGLGDTAMYLCATSRPDRGDEKLFFGSGTQLSVL.

The chain joins TRBV5-1 to TRBJ2-7; 7 nucleotides match TRBD1. V lost 4 bases to trimming and J lost 6 bases; unmatched junction nucleotides: 7. CDR1 and CDR2 from the germline V gene are SGHRS and YFSETQ. The CDR3 has 13 residues. The CDR3 sequence: CASSGGQLGEQYF. CDR3 bases: TGCGCCAGCAGCGGGGGACAGCTCGGCGAGCAGTACTTC.

Only a few counts were recorded for this clone. This chain uses TRBV18 with TRBJ1-2; 9 bases align to TRBD1. The length of the CDR3 is 13 residues. Losses at the gene ends were 8 bases for V and 5 bases for J; bases not matched to a gene: 6. CDR1 and CDR2 (germline): KGHSH, LQKENI. The CDR3: CASQGTGKYGYTF. In DNA form, the CDR3 reads TGTGCCAGCCAGGGGACAGGGAAATATGGCTACACCTTC.

This clone was counted a single time. The CDR3 reads CASSNDRGKYEQYF. DNA of the CDR3: TGTGCCAGCAGCAATGACAGGGGGAAATACGAGCAGTACTTC. The V call is TRBV7-9, the J call TRBJ2-7; the match to TRBD1 covers 9 bases. Germline assignment: CDR1 SEHNR and CDR2 FQNEAQ (reference sequence). The CDR3 has 14 residues. The J segment lost 4 bases and the V segment lost 5 bases, leaving 6 bases of the junction unmatched. Complete variable domain (other parts from reference TRBV7-9 and TRBJ2-7): DTGVSQNPRHKITKRGQNVTFRCDPISEHNRLYWYRQTLGQGPEFLTYFQNEAQLEKSRLLSDRFSAERPKGSFSTLEIQRTEQGDSAMYLCASSNDRGKYEQYFGPGTRLTVT.

The rearrangement links TRBV18 to TRBJ2-7; D may be TRBD1 (6 bases). V was cut by 6 bases and J by 2 bases, with 14 bases left in between. CDR1 and CDR2 (germline): KGHSH, LQKENI. CDR3 length: 14 amino acids. The CDR3 spells CASSPTGITYEQYF. CDR3 in DNA: TGTGCCAGCTCGCCTACAGGGATCACCTACGAGCAGTACTTC.

V and J are TRBV6-4 and TRBJ2-7; TRBD2 is a possible D gene (5 bases). The CDR3 extends over 14 amino acids. Germline CDR1 is MRHNA and CDR2 is SNTAGT. V lost 2 bases to trimming and J lost 6 bases, with 14 bases between them. The CDR3, as DNA: TGTGCCAGCAGTGACGGCGGGTTTCTGGGCGAGCAGTACTTC. Protein sequence: CASSDGGFLGEQYF.